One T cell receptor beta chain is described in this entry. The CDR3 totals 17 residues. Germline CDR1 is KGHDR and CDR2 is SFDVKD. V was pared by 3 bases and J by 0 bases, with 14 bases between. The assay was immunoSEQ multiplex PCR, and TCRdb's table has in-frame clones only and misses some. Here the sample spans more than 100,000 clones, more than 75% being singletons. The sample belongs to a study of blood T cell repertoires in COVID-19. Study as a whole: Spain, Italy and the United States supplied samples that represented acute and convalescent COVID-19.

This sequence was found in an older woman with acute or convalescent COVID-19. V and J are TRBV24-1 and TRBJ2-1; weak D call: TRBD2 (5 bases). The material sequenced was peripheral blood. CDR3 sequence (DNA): TGTGCCACCAGTGATCGCTCGGCGGGCTCCTCCTACAATGAGCAGTTCTTC. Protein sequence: CATSDRSAGSSYNEQFF.